This record concerns one T cell receptor (beta chain) sequence. Its cognate antigen is unknown. The entry originates in a study of shared clonotypes between healthy human individuals. General study points: An expected dependence of interdonor clonotype sharing on sequencing depth was noted. It was the non-shared clonotypes that had lower generation probabilities than clonotypes shared by all four donors.

The genomic DNA of each subset was split evenly across several immunoSEQ plates. Sequencing used immunoSEQ multiplex PCR; TCRdb keeps in-frame clones, though not all of them. This table holds millions of clones, 90% to 95% found once. The CDR3 contains 14 residues. Trimming left V 9 bases short and J 6 bases short, with 15 bases between. CDR1 is SNHLY and CDR2 is FYNNEI in the germline V gene. The source material was naive CD4+ T cells sorted from blood. Described subset: CD45RA+ positively selected. The V and J genes are TRBV2 and TRBJ1-6, with D maybe TRBD1 (5 bases). The sequence came from a man aged 18 to 29 in good health. This CDR3 is CASEMGLINSPLHF. Here the CDR3 DNA reads TGTGCCAGTGAAATGGGACTGATTAATTCACCCCTCCACTTT.